Sequencing of this T cell receptor (beta chain) was carried out in a study of T cells in Graves' hyperthyroidism and ophthalmopathy. Points on this clonotype: Its antigen is unknown. Germline is not matched at one junction end, which may reflect a read error.

The CDR3 is 16 residues long. The V gene's germline CDR1 is SEHNR and CDR2 FQNEAQ (reference sequence). Graves' hyperthyroidism was deemed stable given no ophthalmopathy progression within 18 months. Lactation, pregnancy, other autoimmune disease or uncontrolled infection led to exclusion of patients. General study results and limits: Ophthalmopathy stood apart from stable hyperthyroidism in a 13 V-J model. Among clonotypes expanded in thyroid above 0.001, most were also found in blood.

Amplification yielded TCR beta CDR3 regions, with RNA transcripts as the source. TCR CDR3 regions were first amplified by RT-PCR with HTBI primers. TCRdb re-called the multiplex PCR reads through MiXCR, storing one row per CDR3 protein. This repertoire shows hundreds of thousands of distinct CDR3 sequences, 38% found once; its top ten account for 7% to 10%. The clonotype originates from a man younger than 35 with Graves' hyperthyroidism. Sample: blood. The genes are TRBV7-9 and TRBJ2-7, with TRBD2 matching 7 bases. The CDR3 loop is CASSQVWDYTGYEQYF. In DNA form, the CDR3 reads TGCGCCAGCAGCCAAGTGTGGGACTACACAGGCTACGAGCAGTACTTC.